The clone carrying this T cell receptor beta chain occurred many times. Its antigen is unidentified. This sample's time point: newly diagnosed GD, antithyroid drugs for less than 3 months. TCR sequences were obtained from RNA taken from PBMCs. Graves' disease diagnosis followed American Thyroid Association guidelines. The V and J ends lost 6 bases and 2 bases respectively, with 5 bases between them. Germline V gene lookup returns CDR1 MDHEN and CDR2 SYDVKM. The CDR3 spans 13 residues. Construction of TCR beta libraries relied on iRepertoire HTBI primers and on Arm-PCR targeting CDR3 regions. TCRdb reanalysed the multiplex PCR reads using MiXCR and keeps one entry per CDR3 protein. Of some 490,000 distinct CDR3 sequences in the sample, around 12% are singletons; the top ten hold about 8.3%. The sample originates from a study of regulatory T cells in long-lasting Graves disease. Study-wide points: TCR diversity was lower in persistent Graves' patients than in newly diagnosed ones.

This same sample was also taken into another study, of T cells in Graves' hyperthyroidism and ophthalmopathy. That work adds: Most clonotypes expanded in thyroid above 0.001 were likewise present in blood. Ophthalmopathy onset followed model prediction by a median around six months.

The chain couples TRBV28 to TRBJ2-6; no reliable D call. The receptor's source is a woman in her twenties or thirties with Graves disease. Sequencing was performed on peripheral blood mononuclear cells (PBMCs), taken at new diagnosis, from a patient treated with antithyroid drugs. This CDR3 reads CASRSTGANVLTF. DNA for the CDR3: TGTGCCAGCAGATCTACTGGGGCCAACGTCCTGACTTTC.